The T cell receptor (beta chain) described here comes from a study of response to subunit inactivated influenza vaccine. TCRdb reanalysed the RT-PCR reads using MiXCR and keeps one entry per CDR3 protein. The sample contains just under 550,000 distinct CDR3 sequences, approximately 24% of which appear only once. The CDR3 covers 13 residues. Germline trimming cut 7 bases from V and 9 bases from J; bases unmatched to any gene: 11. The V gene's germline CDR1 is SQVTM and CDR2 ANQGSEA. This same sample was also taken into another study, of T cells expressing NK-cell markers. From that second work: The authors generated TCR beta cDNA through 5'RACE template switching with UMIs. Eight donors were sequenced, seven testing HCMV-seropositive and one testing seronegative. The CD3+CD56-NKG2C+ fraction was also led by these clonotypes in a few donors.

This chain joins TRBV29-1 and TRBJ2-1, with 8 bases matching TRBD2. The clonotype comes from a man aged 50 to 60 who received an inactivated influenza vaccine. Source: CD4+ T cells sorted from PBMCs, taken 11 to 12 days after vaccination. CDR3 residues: CSASGTRQIEQFF. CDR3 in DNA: TGCAGCGCCTCCGGGACTAGGCAAATTGAGCAGTTCTTC.